This T cell receptor beta chain was retrieved from a study of T cell repertoires in cytomegalovirus infection (dated by TCRdb to between 2018 and 2020). Background on the whole study: Alongside well-studied HLA-B-restricted epitopes, the peptide stimulations were aimed at recently identified HLA-C-restricted CMV epitopes, whose presentation resists viral immunomodulation. Because public TCR beta signatures pointed to carriage of CMV infection together with the matching HLA type, the HLA type of each donor mattered for the analysis. Study-level results and caveats: The ex vivo response was dominated by HLA-C-restricted CMV-specific TCR beta clonotypes, which also provided the single most frequent clonotype in two of eight donors. In both this cohort and an independent roughly 360-donor cohort, the cumulative frequency of public TCR beta family members distinguished carriers of CMV infection plus the relevant HLA type.

The CDR3 sequence holds 15 residues, the cysteine and phenylalanine included. Only the CDR3 DNA stays, 45 bases, in frame from base 1. CDR1 and CDR2 are drawn from the germline V gene (reference sequence): SEHNR, FQNEAQ. Here V drops 5 bases and J drops 2 bases, and the junction holds 6 bases not matched to any gene. The treatment or condition label corresponds to: in vitro stimulation with specific CMV peptide epitopes to enrich CMV-specific T cells. TCRdb lists the instrument as Illumina HiSeq 1500. TCRdb redid the processing of the public reads, applying fastp at Q25 and MiXCR, and retained in-frame beta chains. Under each unique CDR3 protein, matching rows form one entry showing the most common genes and DNA. The sample table records around 300,000 distinct CDR3 sequences; around 20% of these occur just once. The ten largest make up 15% to 20% of the sample. Remarks on this clonotype: There is no known antigen for this receptor. Base qualities were left out, and no much larger clone turns up one base away.

The source material was cultured PBMCs, sampled from culture after CMV antigen stimulation. The chain is made from TRBV7-9 and TRBJ2-3; 8 central bases correspond to TRBD2. The sequence derives from a human donor in good health (CMV status not recorded). Some clones in this sample may be carry-over from other donors' samples. The CDR3 region reads CASSKLAEFTDTQYF. The nucleotide sequence reads TGTGCCAGCAGCAAACTAGCGGAGTTCACAGATACGCAGTATTTT.